Listed here are 9 T cell receptor beta chains from one sample, sequenced in a study of T cell clonality in common variable immunodeficiency. Using immunoSEQ multiplex PCR, the repertoire was profiled, and TCRdb retains in-frame clones only, with some absent. The sample is made up of 35,000 to 50,000 clones, none counted only once. The source material was peripheral blood mononuclear cells. These receptors were collected from a person between 18 and 69 years old in good health.

This clone showed up many times. The read falls 3 residues short of the CDR3 end, and the missing part is taken from the germline J gene. The V and J genes are TRBV5-4 and TRBJ2-1; 7 positions match TRBD2. With V trimmed by 4 bases and J by 4 bases, 8 bases remained unmatched. CDR3 length equals 15 residues. The germline gives CDR1 SGHNT, CDR2 YYREEE (reference sequence). The CDR3 is CASSLLWEGYNEQFF. The sequenced part of the CDR3 DNA is TGTGCCAGCAGCCTTCTGTGGGAGGGGTACAATGAG.

This clone has ten or more counts. Read sequence stops 3 residues before the CDR3 end, and the germline J gene provides the missing end. This chain links TRBV20-1 with TRBJ2-1; 11 bases align to TRBD2. The J segment lost 6 bases and the V segment lost 2 bases, leaving 6 bases of the junction unmatched. The CDR3 contains 15 residues. Germline values: CDR1 DFQATT, CDR2 SNEGSKA (reference sequence). The DNA read from the CDR3 is TGCAGTGCTAGACGTGGGACTAGCGGCTTCAATGAG. It is translated as CSARRGTSGFNE. The full CDR3 reads CSARRGTSGFNEQFF.

This clone was found a few times. The read ends 3 residues before the CDR3 terminus; that terminus is restored from the germline J gene. This chain uses TRBV7-9 with TRBJ1-2; TRBD1 agrees at 11 bases. The V and J ends lost 4 bases and 4 bases, in that order; junction bases with no gene match: 2. The CDR3 is 14 residues long. The germline V gene encodes CDR1 SEHNR and CDR2 FQNEAQ (reference sequence). This CDR3 reads CASSSGQGAYGYTF. Partial CDR3 DNA: TGTGCCAGCAGCTCCGGACAGGGGGCCTATGGC.

The sample holds many counts of this clone. The missing CDR3 end, 3 residues past where the read stops, is filled in from the germline J gene. The chain has TRBV7-2 and TRBJ2-1; weak D call: TRBD2 (6 bases). CDR3 size: 13 residues. Germline V gene data show CDR1 as SGHTA and CDR2 as FQGNSA. Trimming cost V 2 bases and J 6 bases, with 8 bases left between them. This CDR3 is CASSLPTSNEQFF. The DNA read from the CDR3 is TGTGCCAGCAGCTTACCGACTAGCAATGAG.

This clone was counted ten times or more. The CDR3 end falls 3 residues outside the read, so it is completed with the germline J gene. The chain is built from TRBV19 and TRBJ2-1; 13 nucleotides align to TRBD2. Unmatched junction bases numbered 6, after V lost 7 bases and J lost 0 bases. The CDR3 contains 17 residues. Germline lookup yields CDR1 LNHDA and CDR2 SQIVND (reference sequence). CDR3 DNA, as far as it was read: TGTGCCAGTACGGGACTAGCGGGGATTTACTCCTACAATGAG. Amino acid sequence: CASTGLAGIYSYNE. The whole CDR3 reads CASTGLAGIYSYNEQFF.

This clone was seen repeatedly, ten times or more. The read ends 3 residues shy of where the CDR3 ends; the end is completed using the germline J gene. The rearrangement uses TRBV2 and TRBJ1-4; the D is unclear. The CDR3 is 12 residues long. V dropped 5 bases and J dropped 6 bases, with 7 bases sitting between them. The germline V gene has CDR1 SNHLY and CDR2 FYNNEI. The CDR3 bases that were read are TGTGCCAGCAGTCTTAGGGATGAAAAA. The encoded protein is CASSLRDEK. The whole CDR3 protein reads CASSLRDEKLFF. Combining the CDR3 with reference TRBV2 and TRBJ1-4 gives the whole variable domain EPEVTQTPSHQVTQMGQEVILRCVPISNHLYFYWYRQILGQKVEFLVSFYNNEISEKSEIFDDQFSVERPDGSNFTLKIRSTKLEDSAMYFCASSLRDEKLFFGSGTQLSVL.

This clone was recorded at least ten times. The CDR3 end falls 3 residues outside the read, so it is completed with the germline J gene. The chain combines TRBV4-2 with TRBJ2-3; 11 positions match TRBD2. Germline CDR1 reads LGHNA; CDR2 reads YNFKEQ. This CDR3 contains 17 residues. V dropped 1 base and J dropped 2; count of bases not matched to a gene: 5. The CDR3 spells CASSQAASGGPTDTQYF. The DNA read from the CDR3 is TGTGCCAGCAGCCAAGCCGCTAGCGGGGGGCCCACAGATACG.

This clone has a count of ten or more. The read ends 3 residues before the CDR3 terminus; that terminus is restored from the germline J gene. The chain uses TRBV5-1 and TRBJ1-3, with 9 bases matching TRBD1. The CDR3 runs to 16 residues. Per the germline V gene, CDR1 is SGHRS and CDR2 is YFSETQ. V dropped 1 base and J dropped 3; count of bases not matched to a gene: 5. This chain's CDR3 is CASSLSGQGNGNTIYF. CDR3 DNA, as far as it was read: TGCGCCAGCAGCTTGAGCGGACAGGGGAATGGAAACACC.

The sample holds many counts of this clone. CDR3: CASSQEGQRGWDTQYF. The part of the CDR3 DNA that was read is TGTGCCAGCAGCCAAGAGGGCCAGCGGGGATGGGATACG. The chain joins TRBV3-1 (or the pseudogene TRBV3-2) to TRBJ2-3; 7 bases map to TRBD2. The read gets to within 3 residues of the CDR3 end, and the germline J gene fills in the rest. CDR3 size: 16 residues. Germline CDR1 and CDR2: LGHDT and YNNKEL (reference sequence). The junction had 9 bases not matched to a gene; V was cut back by 0 bases and J by 6 bases.